This TCR beta chain comes out of a study of identical twins. Whole-study results and caveats: Within twin pairs, the out-of-frame alpha sequences they shared showed excess low generation probability.

This clonotype was counted a few times. Its antigen is still unknown. The CDR3 has 15 residues. The V gene lost 5 bases and the J gene lost 0 bases, with 13 bases spanning the gap. The germline gives CDR1 MNHNS, CDR2 SASEGT. Using its own MiXCR run on the 5' RACE reads, TCRdb lists one record per CDR3 protein. This sample has roughly 290,000 distinct CDR3 sequences, with about 8.9% found just once. A further study also used this sample, focusing on yellow fever vaccine responses in identical twins.

J is TRBJ1-2 and V is TRBV6-1; maybe TRBD1 (5 bases). This TCR was sampled from a woman between 18 and 30 years old in good health. Material: memory (CD45RO+) T cells sorted from blood. CDR3 DNA sequence: TGTGCCAGCAGTCTGGGACGGACCGCTAACTATGGCTACACCTTC. Amino acids: CASSLGRTANYGYTF.